The rows below give T cell receptor beta chains drawn from one sample of a study of CD8 T cells in seronegative destructive rheumatoid arthritis. The assay was immunoSEQ multiplex PCR, and TCRdb's table has in-frame clones only and misses some. This sample has under 15,000 clones; roughly four fifths occur once, and the top ten carry around a quarter. What was sequenced was CD8+ T cells from blood. The source of these receptors is a woman aged 30 to 50 with seronegative destructive rheumatoid arthritis. CDR3s include the opening cysteine and the closing phenylalanine or tryptophan. The D gene is left open where the match is weak. Size values are once, few and many counts, or a class for expanded clones, and some rows have none.

V: TRBV7-9; size: .; J: TRBJ1-3; D: .; DNA: TGTGCCAGCAGTCAGGACACTGTCTCTGGAAACACCATATATTTT; CDR3: CASSQDTVSGNTIYF
V: TRBV5-4; size: .; J: TRBJ1-1; D: .; DNA: TGTGCCAGCAGCTTGGTGGGGGGGACCACTGAAGCTTTCTTT; CDR3: CASSLVGGTTEAFF
V: TRBV19; size: .; J: TRBJ2-1; D: .; DNA: TGTGCCAGTAGTATACTCAGGGCAAATGAGCAGTTCTTC; CDR3: CASSILRANEQFF
V: TRBV29-1; size: few; J: TRBJ1-1; D: .; DNA: TGCAGCGCTCTGACAGATCTTCCTGAAGCTTTCTTT; CDR3: CSALTDLPEAFF
V: TRBV4-2; size: .; J: TRBJ1-4; D: .; DNA: TGTGCCAGCAGCCAAGATCTGGGGACTAGTGAAAAACTGTTTTTT; CDR3: CASSQDLGTSEKLFF
V: TRBV11-2; size: .; J: TRBJ2-1; D: TRBD2; DNA: TGTGCCAGCAGACCTAATAGCGGGGGTTACAATGAGCAGTTCTTC; CDR3: CASRPNSGGYNEQFF
V: TRBV7-8; size: .; J: TRBJ2-1; D: .; DNA: TGTGCCAGCAGCTTATTCTGGGGGGTGGGTTCAACAGGTGGTGACAATGAGCAGTTCTTC; CDR3: CASSLFWGVGSTGGDNEQFF
V: TRBV27; size: .; J: TRBJ2-7; D: TRBD1; DNA: TGTGCCAGCAGTGACAGGGTAACCTACGAGCAGTACTTC; CDR3: CASSDRVTYEQYF
V: TRBV27; size: once; J: TRBJ1-5; D: .; DNA: TGTGCCAGCAGTCTCGGACACGCCAATCAGCCCCAGCATTTT; CDR3: CASSLGHANQPQHF
V: TRBV6-6; size: .; J: TRBJ2-5; D: .; DNA: TGTGCCAGCAGTAGGGGATTGGAGACCCAGTACTTC; CDR3: CASSRGLETQYF
V: TRBV13; size: .; J: TRBJ1-1; D: .; DNA: TGTGCCAGCAGCTTAACCAGGGGTGGCACTGAAGCTTTCTTT; CDR3: CASSLTRGGTEAFF